The 13 T cell receptor beta chains given below trace back to one sample, sequenced in a study of beta chain features in type 1 diabetes (dated by TCRdb to the late 2010s). The method was the immunoSEQ multiplex PCR assay. The High Capacity cDNA Reverse Transcription Kit was used to reverse transcribe all of the isolated RNA, meaning that expressed TCRB transcripts were what got sequenced. In its TCRdb copy, this immuneACCESS table keeps in-frame sequences only and misses some clones. Where compared with another copy, unresolved V genes explain less than half of these, and the others have no known cause. Recorded for this sample are some 150,000 clones; about 9.4% of them occurred a single time. The leading ten clones occupy roughly 1.4% of the sample. The material sequenced was naive CD4+ T cells from blood. This specimen's cell subset or site label, interpreted: true naive CD4+ T cells. These receptor sequences come from a young man in good health.

The chain links TRBV5-1 to TRBJ2-1; D is possibly TRBD1 (6 bases). This CDR3 is 13 amino acids long. Germline CDR1 reads SGHRS; CDR2 reads YFSETQ. V lost 3 bases, J lost 6 bases, and 10 bases lay in between. The CDR3 sequence is CASSSGVGNEQFF. CDR3 coding DNA: TGCGCCAGCAGCTCAGGGGTGGGCAATGAGCAGTTCTTC.

CDR3 bases: TGTGCCAGCAGTTACTCGTCTTCCAGGGGGCTGTACGAGCAGTACTTC. Translating gives CASSYSSSRGLYEQYF. This sequence joins TRBV6-5 and TRBJ2-7, with 8 bases that match TRBD1. The CDR3 is 16 residues long. Trimming at V came to 0 bases and at J to 4 bases, leaving 8 bases not matched to a gene. CDR1 is MNHEY and CDR2 is SVGAGI in the germline V gene.

The table lists this clone with a few counts. The J gene is TRBJ2-5, the V gene TRBV11-2; TRBD2 matches 8 bases. Germline-derived CDR1 and CDR2 are SGHAT and FQNNGV. CDR3 length: 15 residues. Germline trimming cut 2 bases from V and 1 base from J; bases unmatched to any gene: 3. The CDR3 loop is CASSLWTSLQETQYF. Here the CDR3 DNA reads TGTGCCAGCAGCTTATGGACTAGCCTCCAAGAGACCCAGTACTTC.

This clone was recorded a few times. The chain combines TRBV7-2 with TRBJ1-2; possible D gene TRBD1, 6 bases. Germline CDR1 reads SGHTA; CDR2 reads FQGNSA. Trimming cost V 5 bases and J 2 bases, with 15 bases left between them. The CDR3 covers 15 residues. The CDR3 DNA reads as TGTGCCAGCAGCCCAAAGACAGGAGGCAACTATGGCTACACCTTC. Amino acids: CASSPKTGGNYGYTF.

The chain uses TRBV15 and TRBJ1-5; 9 nucleotides line up with TRBD1. The CDR3 loop spans 14 amino acids. Trimming removed 3 bases from V and 4 bases from J; junction bases left unmatched: 1. CDR1 is LNHNV, CDR2 YYDKDF, per germline (reference sequence). CDR3 in amino acids: CATSRGQGNQPQHF. The CDR3 DNA reads as TGTGCCACCAGCAGGGGACAGGGAAATCAGCCCCAGCATTTT. The entire variable domain, with the rest obtained from reference TRBV15 and TRBJ1-5, is as follows: DAMVIQNPRYQVTQFGKPVTLSCSQTLNHNVMYWYQQKSSQAPKLLFHYYDKDFNNEADTPDNFQSRRPNTSFCFLDIRSPGLGDTAMYLCATSRGQGNQPQHFGDGTRLSIL.

This clone was seen ten or more times. Additional DNA sequences in this sample encode the identical CDR3. The chain employs TRBV9 and TRBJ2-3, with a possible D match to TRBD2 (6 bases). V lost 2 bases and J 0 bases, leaving 7 bases between the germline ends. CDR3 length equals 14 residues. CDR1 is SGDLS, CDR2 YYNGEE, per germline. CDR3 bases: TGTGCCAGCAGCGTGGCGGGGAGCACAGATACGCAGTATTTT. This translates into CASSVAGSTDTQYF.

The chain uses TRBV5-1 and TRBJ2-3, with 13 positions matching TRBD2. Germline CDR1 and CDR2: SGHRS and YFSETQ. Trimming removed 5 bases from V and 11 bases from J; junction bases left unmatched: 11. This CDR3 comprises 15 residues. CDR3 protein: CASSKETSGGTQQYF. DNA of the CDR3: TGCGCCAGCAGTAAGGAGACTAGCGGGGGGACTCAGCAGTATTTT.

This clone has only a few counts. The V and J genes are TRBV7-2 and TRBJ2-3; 12 nucleotides match TRBD2. Germline V CDR1 and CDR2: SGHTA, FQGNSA. J lost 2 bases, V lost 5 bases, and 5 bases had no gene match. The CDR3 is 16 amino acids. CDR3 in amino acids: CASSPLAGGVTDTQYF. As DNA, the CDR3 is TGTGCCAGCAGCCCCCTAGCGGGGGGGGTCACAGATACGCAGTATTTT.

The V gene is TRBV6-5, the J gene TRBJ2-5, with 8 nucleotides matching TRBD2. V lost 2 bases, J lost 5 bases, and 4 bases stayed unmatched. The CDR3 sequence is 14 residues long. Germline V gives CDR1 MNHEY, CDR2 SVGAGI. The CDR3 loop reads CASSYAGGAETQYF. DNA of the CDR3: TGTGCCAGCAGTTACGCGGGGGGTGCCGAGACCCAGTACTTC.

The chain uses TRBV5-1 and TRBJ2-5; 10 bases line up with TRBD2. The germline CDR1 and CDR2 sequences are SGHRS and YFSETQ. V lost 0 bases to trimming and J lost 5 bases; unmatched junction nucleotides: 7. The CDR3 extends over 16 amino acids. The CDR3 region is CASSLEGGLAWETQYF. The CDR3 DNA is TGCGCCAGCAGCTTGGAGGGGGGACTAGCGTGGGAGACCCAGTACTTC.

The rearrangement links TRBV7-2 to TRBJ1-4; D not certain. This CDR3 has 14 residues. V was trimmed by 3 bases and J by 5 bases, leaving 10 bases between them. The germline CDR1 and CDR2 sequences are SGHTA and FQGNSA. The CDR3 DNA follows: TGTGCCAGCAGCTTTGGTTCCGGGAATGAAAAACTGTTTTTT. It yields the protein CASSFGSGNEKLFF.

This rearrangement joins TRBV28 to TRBJ2-1; TRBD2 aligns across 7 bases. The V gene end was trimmed by 9 bases and the J gene end by 0 bases; junction bases not matched to a gene: 5. The CDR3 consists of 14 residues. Germline V lookup: CDR1 MDHEN, CDR2 SYDVKM. This CDR3 reads CASLSGVSYNEQFF. CDR3 DNA: TGTGCCAGTTTAAGCGGGGTCTCCTACAATGAGCAGTTCTTC.

This clone appeared many times. This chain uses TRBV7-2 with TRBJ2-5; D is perhaps TRBD1 (5 bases). The CDR3 has 14 residues. Germline V gene sequence: CDR1 SGHTA, CDR2 FQGNSA. V shed 2 bases and J shed 7 bases, with 14 bases lying between them. The CDR3 nucleotides are TGTGCCAGCAGCTTACAGGGTCTTCTCGGGACCCAGTACTTC. It yields the protein CASSLQGLLGTQYF.